The present TCR beta chain was sequenced within a study of lymphopenia after photon versus proton radiotherapy. General study results and limits: Photon-treated patients lost naive T cells and TCR diversity; proton-treated stayed stable. Post-nadir diversity loss with photons came from oligoclonal expansion, particularly CD8+ Temra cells. A bigger post-nadir fall in TCR diversity correlated inversely with survival time in deceased patients. Better survival with proton therapy was suggested as possible, not demonstrated.

About this clone itself: Antigen unknown.

Assay: immunoSEQ multiplex PCR; the TCRdb copy retains only in-frame clones and omits some. The data show roughly 13,000 clones, roughly 90% seen once. The V gene's germline CDR1 is LGHNA and CDR2 YNFKEQ. The CDR3 is made up of 14 amino acids. V dropped 1 base and J dropped 2 bases, with 7 bases sitting between them. This sequence was found in a man in his fifties or sixties with pancreatic cancer. The chain uses TRBV4-2 and TRBJ2-3, with no clear D. Source: peripheral blood, taken from a patient treated with photon-based radiotherapy. CDR3 nucleotide sequence: TGTGCCAGCAGCCAAGTTACGGTCACAGATACGCAGTATTTT. Amino acid sequence: CASSQVTVTDTQYF.